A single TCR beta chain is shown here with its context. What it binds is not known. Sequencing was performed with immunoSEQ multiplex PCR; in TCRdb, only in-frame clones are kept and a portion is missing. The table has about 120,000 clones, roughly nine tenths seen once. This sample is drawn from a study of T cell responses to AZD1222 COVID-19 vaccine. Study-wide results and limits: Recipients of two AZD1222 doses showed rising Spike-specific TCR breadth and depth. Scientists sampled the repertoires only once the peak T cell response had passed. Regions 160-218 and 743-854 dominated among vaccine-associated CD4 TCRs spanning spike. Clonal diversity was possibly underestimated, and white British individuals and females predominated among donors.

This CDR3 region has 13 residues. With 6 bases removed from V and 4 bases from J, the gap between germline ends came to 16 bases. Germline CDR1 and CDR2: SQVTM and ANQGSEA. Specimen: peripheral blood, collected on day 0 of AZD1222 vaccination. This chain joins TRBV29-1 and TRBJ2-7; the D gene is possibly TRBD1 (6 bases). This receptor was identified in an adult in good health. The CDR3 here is CSVSLRGLYEQYF. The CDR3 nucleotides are TGCAGCGTCTCGCTCAGGGGTCTGTACGAGCAGTACTTC.